One and the same sample provided the 30 T cell receptor beta chains below, sequenced in a study of T cells in Graves' hyperthyroidism and ophthalmopathy. RNA transcripts were the template for amplifying TCR beta CDR3 regions. The study used the HTBI primer set for a first-round RT-PCR of the TCR CDR3. TCRdb reprocessed the multiplex PCR reads via MiXCR and lists one record per CDR3 protein. The sample records about half a million distinct CDR3 sequences, nearly 20% being singletons. The sequenced sample consisted of blood. The receptors originated from a man aged 40-49 years with Graves' ophthalmopathy.

This clonotype was counted only a few times. V gene TRBV18 combines with J gene TRBJ2-1; D perhaps matches TRBD2 (6 bases). This CDR3 region has 12 residues. Germline assignment: CDR1 KGHSH and CDR2 LQKENI. V lost 3 bases and J lost 12, with 12 bases in between. The CDR3 DNA reads as TGTGCCAGCTCACCCTCGGACGGGGGGCAGTTCTTC. Translated, it gives CASSPSDGGQFF.

The genes are TRBV6-5 and TRBJ2-1; D possibly corresponds to TRBD2 (6 bases). The CDR3 has 15 residues. Germline CDR1 is MNHEY and CDR2 is SVGAGI. Trimming removed 0 bases from V and 6 bases from J, with 12 bases in between. In DNA form, the CDR3 reads TGTGCCAGCAGTTACTCGGAGGGTATGGTCAATGAGCAGTTCTTC. As protein: CASSYSEGMVNEQFF.

As regards this clonotype: This clone may be a read error of a much larger clone one base away. The chain is built from TRBV7-2 and TRBJ2-7; a possible D gene is TRBD1 (6 bases). CDR1 and CDR2 (germline): SGHTA, FQGNSA. This CDR3 is built from 17 residues. The ends were cut back, 5 bases at V and 0 bases at J, with 20 bases in the middle. The CDR3 nucleotides read TGTGCCAGCAGCCAAAGCTCCAGGGGACCTTACTCCTACGAGCAGTACTTC. This gives the protein CASSQSSRGPYSYEQYF.

The table lists this clonotype with many counts. The chain couples TRBV6-2 or TRBV6-3 to TRBJ2-7; possible D gene TRBD2, 6 bases. V lost 0 bases and J lost 5, with 11 bases in between. CDR1 MNHEY and CDR2 SVGEGT come from the germline V gene. This CDR3 is built from 14 residues. CDR3 sequence (DNA): TGTGCCAGCAGTTACTCGCGCGGGACGGACGAGCAGTACTTC. Translation gives CASSYSRGTDEQYF.

This rearrangement joins TRBV7-9 to TRBJ2-1; D gene unclear. V dropped 6 bases and J dropped 0 bases, with 9 bases sitting between them. The germline V gene encodes CDR1 SEHNR and CDR2 FQNEAQ (reference sequence). The CDR3 loop spans 14 amino acids. The CDR3 nucleotides are TGTGCCAGCAGGGCCCCCAGCTCCTACAATGAGCAGTTCTTC. Translation: CASRAPSSYNEQFF. Full variable domain (remainder filled in from reference TRBV7-9 and TRBJ2-1): DTGVSQNPRHKITKRGQNVTFRCDPISEHNRLYWYRQTLGQGPEFLTYFQNEAQLEKSRLLSDRFSAERPKGSFSTLEIQRTEQGDSAMYLCASRAPSSYNEQFFGPGTRLTVL.

This clonotype was observed a handful of times. J is TRBJ1-6 and V is TRBV27; D possibly corresponds to TRBD1 (6 bases). This CDR3 is 17 amino acids long. CDR1 MNHEY and CDR2 SMNVEV come from the germline V gene (reference sequence). V was cut by 6 bases and J by 10 bases, with 25 bases left in between. CDR3 bases: TGTGCCAGCAGCCAATGGACAATACAGGGCCCGGACTCACCCCTCCACTTT. Translating it yields CASSQWTIQGPDSPLHF.

This clonotype has only a few counts. CDR3 nucleotides: TGCAGCGTTTTAGGGGATTGGTCCTACGAGCAGTACTTC. Amino acid sequence: CSVLGDWSYEQYF. The chain has TRBV29-1 and TRBJ2-7; D possibly corresponds to TRBD1 (5 bases). The CDR3 spans 13 residues. Per the germline V gene, CDR1 is SQVTM and CDR2 is ANQGSEA. V dropped 5 bases and J dropped 1 base, with 12 bases sitting between them.

The chain uses TRBV10-3 and TRBJ1-1; the D is unclear. This CDR3 comprises 14 residues. Trimming took off 6 bases at V and 0 bases at J, with 11 bases between the two ends. CDR1 is ENHRY, CDR2 SYGVKD, per germline. The DNA of the CDR3 is TGTGCCATCAGAACCGGGTCTTTGAACACTGAAGCTTTCTTT. Residues: CAIRTGSLNTEAFF.

The table lists this clonotype with a count of one. This chain uses TRBV5-1 with TRBJ1-3; 7 bases map to TRBD1. After removal of 3 bases from V and 0 bases from J, the junction contained 3 bases not matched to a gene. There are 15 residues in the CDR3. Germline V gene sequence: CDR1 SGHRS, CDR2 YFSETQ. CDR3 sequence: CASSSGTASGNTIYF. As DNA, the CDR3 is TGCGCCAGCAGCTCCGGGACAGCCTCTGGAAACACCATATATTTT.

This clonotype has only a few counts. The chain is built from TRBV6-1 and TRBJ2-5; possibly TRBD1 or TRBD2 for D (6 bases each). The V gene's germline CDR1 is MNHNS and CDR2 SASEGT. V shed 5 bases and J shed 1 base, with 14 bases lying between them. CDR3 length equals 15 residues. CDR3 DNA sequence: TGTGCCAGCAGTCCCGGGGGCGGGCCCCAAGAGACCCAGTACTTC. Amino acid sequence: CASSPGGGPQETQYF.

V usage is TRBV6-6 and J usage is TRBJ1-2; D gene unclear. Germline values: CDR1 MNHNY, CDR2 SVGAGI (reference sequence). The CDR3 sequence is 13 residues long. V was shortened by 2 bases and J by 8 bases, with 12 bases between the two germline ends. The CDR3 DNA sequence: TGTGCCAGCAGTTACCGGACGGGGTACGGCTACACCTTC. This encodes CASSYRTGYGYTF.

The table lists this clonotype with a few counts. V and J are TRBV28 and TRBJ1-4; D is perhaps TRBD1 (6 bases). The CDR3 has 14 residues. V was cut by 10 bases and J by 3 bases, with 15 bases left in between. The germline gives CDR1 MDHEN, CDR2 SYDVKM. CDR3 sequence: CATLLTGSNEKLFF. The CDR3 coding sequence is TGTGCCACTCTCTTGACAGGTTCTAATGAAAAACTGTTTTTT.

In nucleotides, the CDR3 is TGTGCCAGCAGCTTAGCTAGCACAGGGGATGGCTACACCTTC. Its translation: CASSLASTGDGYTF. The chain carries TRBV7-9 and TRBJ1-2, with TRBD1 matching 7 bases. Germline CDR1 and CDR2: SEHNR and FQNEAQ (reference sequence). Germline trimming cut 0 bases from V and 6 bases from J; bases unmatched to any gene: 4. This CDR3 is 14 amino acids long. The full variable domain, its missing parts supplied by reference TRBV7-9 and TRBJ1-2, is DTGVSQNPRHKITKRGQNVTFRCDPISEHNRLYWYRQTLGQGPEFLTYFQNEAQLEKSRLLSDRFSAERPKGSFSTLEIQRTEQGDSAMYLCASSLASTGDGYTFGSGTRLTVV.

In its sample, this clonotype was seen many times. This chain links TRBV7-2 with TRBJ1-2; D possibly corresponds to TRBD1 (5 bases). Trimming left V 7 bases short and J 8 bases short, with 20 bases between. Germline V lookup: CDR1 SGHTA, CDR2 FQGNSA. CDR3 length: 14 amino acids. CDR3 bases: TGTGCCAGCATCTATTTAACGGGGGTTGGAGGCTACACCTTC. Its protein product is CASIYLTGVGGYTF.

This clonotype has just a few counts. This sequence joins TRBV4-1 and TRBJ2-1; 8 bases map to TRBD2. The CDR3 length is 13 residues. Trimming removed 0 bases from V and 12 bases from J; junction bases left unmatched: 4. CDR1 and CDR2 (germline): MGHRA, YSYEKL. CDR3 sequence: CASSQEGGRMQFF. The CDR3 DNA reads TGCGCCAGCAGCCAAGAAGGCGGGAGGATGCAGTTCTTC.

At least ten counts were recorded for this clonotype. The rearrangement joins TRBV27 to TRBJ2-1; TRBD1 aligns across 9 bases. The CDR3 runs to 15 residues. J was trimmed by 7 bases and V by 4 bases; bases with no gene match: 8. Germline values: CDR1 MNHEY, CDR2 SMNVEV (reference sequence). CDR3 sequence: CASSSRDRVGNEQFF. CDR3 DNA sequence: TGTGCCAGCAGTTCCCGGGACAGGGTTGGAAATGAGCAGTTCTTC.

Ten or more counts support this clonotype. The chain uses TRBV7-2 and TRBJ2-5; a weak D match, TRBD2 (6 bases). Trimming left V 4 bases short and J 7 bases short, with 19 bases between. The CDR3 is 15 residues long. Germline V gene sequence: CDR1 SGHTA, CDR2 FQGNSA. CDR3 protein: CASSWGLGALGTQYF. CDR3 DNA sequence: TGTGCCAGCAGCTGGGGACTTGGGGCCTTAGGGACCCAGTACTTC.

This clonotype appeared many times. The chain employs TRBV30 and TRBJ1-1; D not resolved. Germline CDR1 and CDR2: GTSNPN and SVGIG (reference sequence). Between the trimmed V and J ends, which lost 0 bases and 2 bases, there was a span of 10 bases. This CDR3 spans 14 amino acids. The chain's CDR3 is CAWSVGPVNTEAFF. CDR3 nucleotide sequence: TGTGCCTGGAGTGTGGGTCCAGTAAACACTGAAGCTTTCTTT.

This clonotype was detected ten times or more. The V and J genes are TRBV28 and TRBJ2-7; the D gene could be TRBD1 or TRBD2 (5 bases each). CDR3 length equals 14 residues. Trimming stripped 6 bases from V and 2 bases from J, with 14 bases between. Germline V gene sequence: CDR1 MDHEN, CDR2 SYDVKM. CDR3 region: CASSNTGPPYEQYF. DNA of the CDR3: TGTGCCAGCAGCAACACGGGGCCCCCCTACGAGCAGTACTTC. Supplemented by reference TRBV28 and TRBJ2-7, the full variable domain reads DVKVTQSSRYLVKRTGEKVFLECVQDMDHENMFWYRQDPGLGLRLIYFSYDVKMKEKGDIPEGYSVSREKKERFSLILESASTNQTSMYLCASSNTGPPYEQYFGPGTRLTVT.

V is TRBV11-3 and J is TRBJ2-7, with TRBD2 identical over 9 bases. This CDR3 region has 16 residues. V gave up 5 bases and J gave up 7 bases; unmatched junction bases: 15. Germline CDR1 is SGHNT and CDR2 is YENEEA. Here the CDR3 reads CASSQAGGHSGNEQYF. The CDR3 DNA follows: TGTGCCAGCAGCCAAGCGGGGGGACACTCGGGCAATGAGCAGTACTTC.

This clonotype was seen repeatedly, ten times or more. This sequence joins TRBV30 and TRBJ2-5; D might be TRBD1 (6 bases). The CDR3 totals 13 residues. V lost 0 bases and J 5 bases, leaving 10 bases between the germline ends. Germline V gene data show CDR1 as GTSNPN and CDR2 as SVGIG (reference sequence). Here the CDR3 reads CAWSVQGAETQYF. CDR3 nucleotides: TGTGCCTGGAGTGTACAGGGTGCCGAGACCCAGTACTTC.

The rearrangement links TRBV24-1 to TRBJ2-3; perhaps D is TRBD1 or TRBD2 (5 bases each). This CDR3 has 15 residues. Per the germline V gene, CDR1 is KGHDR and CDR2 is SFDVKD. V was pared by 4 bases and J by 5 bases, with 15 bases between. The CDR3 region is CATSDPIVGEDTQYF. DNA for the CDR3: TGTGCCACCAGTGACCCAATTGTGGGGGAAGATACGCAGTATTTT.

The chain combines TRBV7-8 with TRBJ1-4; D may be TRBD1 (5 bases). Germline V gives CDR1 SGHVS, CDR2 FQNEAQ. V was clipped by 3 bases and J by 6 bases, with 11 bases between them. The CDR3 totals 14 residues. CDR3 coding DNA: TGTGCCAGCAGCTTCCCAGGGCGGCATGAAAAACTGTTTTTT. Translation: CASSFPGRHEKLFF. Based on the CDR3 plus reference TRBV7-8 and TRBJ1-4, the full variable domain is GAGVSQSPRYKVAKRGQDVALRCDPISGHVSLFWYQQALGQGPEFLTYFQNEAQLDKSGLPSDRFFAERPEGSVSTLKIQRTQQEDSAVYLCASSFPGRHEKLFFGSGTQLSVL.

This CDR3 reads CASSRELAGNTYEQYF. DNA for the CDR3: TGTGCCAGCAGCCGAGAACTAGCGGGTAATACCTACGAGCAGTACTTC. The chain employs TRBV4-2 and TRBJ2-7; 9 bases fit TRBD2. The CDR3 runs 16 residues. Germline trimming cut 4 bases from V and 2 bases from J; bases unmatched to any gene: 9. The germline CDR1 and CDR2 sequences are LGHNA and YNFKEQ.

The chain has TRBV7-9 and TRBJ2-3; D is uncertain. V lost 4 bases and J lost 7, with 12 bases in between. Germline CDR1 and CDR2: SEHNR and FQNEAQ (reference sequence). The CDR3 is 13 amino acids. CDR3 sequence: CASSSDPTHTQYF. The DNA of the CDR3 is TGTGCCAGCAGCTCGGACCCCACCCATACGCAGTATTTT.

The rearrangement joins TRBV6-1 to TRBJ1-5, with a possible D match to TRBD1 (5 bases). Germline V CDR1 and CDR2: MNHNS, SASEGT. The ends were cut back, 2 bases at V and 4 bases at J, with 12 bases in the middle. The CDR3 consists of 15 residues. This CDR3 is CASSEIDSANQPQHF. The CDR3 coding sequence is TGTGCCAGCAGTGAAATTGACAGTGCTAATCAGCCCCAGCATTTT.

The chain couples TRBV12-3 or TRBV12-4 to TRBJ2-7; the match to TRBD1 covers 7 bases. The CDR3 totals 15 residues. V was clipped by 6 bases and J by 2 bases; unmatched bases: 10. The CDR3 is CASRSTGFGTYEQYF. The DNA for the CDR3 is TGTGCCAGCAGGTCGACAGGGTTTGGGACCTACGAGCAGTACTTC.

This clonotype was seen at least ten times. This chain uses TRBV30 with TRBJ1-2, with TRBD1 identical over 7 bases. Unmatched junction bases numbered 7, after V lost 2 bases and J lost 4 bases. CDR3 length equals 14 residues. Germline assignment: CDR1 GTSNPN and CDR2 SVGIG (reference sequence). The CDR3 loop is CAWSPNRGGYGYTF. The CDR3 coding sequence is TGTGCCTGGAGTCCCAACAGGGGTGGCTATGGCTACACCTTC.

The chain recombines TRBV18 with TRBJ2-5; 8 bases are shared with TRBD1. Germline loops: CDR1 KGHSH, CDR2 LQKENI. CDR3 length: 18 residues. Trimming took 2 bases from V and 8 from J; bases not matched to a gene: 19. CDR3 DNA sequence: TGTGCCAGCTCACCATTGCGTATCGGACAGGGTTTGGGGAATACCCAGTACTTC. Translating gives CASSPLRIGQGLGNTQYF.

In this sample, this clonotype turned up many times. CDR3 protein: CATSSSGSYEQYF. CDR3 bases: TGTGCCACCAGCAGTAGCGGCTCCTACGAGCAGTACTTC. The chain uses TRBV15 and TRBJ2-7; D may be TRBD2 (6 bases). Germline CDR1 reads LNHNV; CDR2 reads YYDKDF (reference sequence). Trimming left V 3 bases short and J 0 bases short, with 6 bases between. There are 13 residues in the CDR3.